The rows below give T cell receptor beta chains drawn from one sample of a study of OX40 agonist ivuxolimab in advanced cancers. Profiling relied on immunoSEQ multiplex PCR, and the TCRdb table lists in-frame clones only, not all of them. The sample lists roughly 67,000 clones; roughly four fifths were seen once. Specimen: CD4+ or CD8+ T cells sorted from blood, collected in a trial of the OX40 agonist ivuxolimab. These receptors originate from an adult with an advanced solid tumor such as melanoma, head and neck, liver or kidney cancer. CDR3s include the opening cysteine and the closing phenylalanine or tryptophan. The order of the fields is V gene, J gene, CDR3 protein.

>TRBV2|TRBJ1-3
CASRDLGQPLNTIYF
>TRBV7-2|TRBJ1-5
CASSLTGPNQPQHF
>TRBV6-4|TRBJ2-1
CASSTGTRLLDEQFF
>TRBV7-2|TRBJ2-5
CASSLSFQETQYF
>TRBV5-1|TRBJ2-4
CASSLVAGGNIQYF
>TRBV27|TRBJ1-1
CASSHQTGVGTEAFF
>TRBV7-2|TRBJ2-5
CASSPGGGRETQYF
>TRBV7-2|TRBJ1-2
CASSQRQGANYGYTF
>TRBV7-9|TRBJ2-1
CASSARGQIYNEQFF
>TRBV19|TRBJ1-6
CASSTRTENSPLHF
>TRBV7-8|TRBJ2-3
CASSLGGGAKDTQYF
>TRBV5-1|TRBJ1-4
CASSLSGAGDEKLFF
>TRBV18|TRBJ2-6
CASSWGISGANVLTF
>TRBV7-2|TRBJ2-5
CASSLGVGETQYF
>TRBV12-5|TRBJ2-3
CASGLAKLLATSTDTQYF
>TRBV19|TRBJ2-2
CASSLAGDTGELFF